The 8 T cell receptor beta chains presented below share a single source sample, sequenced in a study of beta chain features in type 1 diabetes. Every bit of the isolated RNA underwent reverse transcription, so sequencing read expressed TCRB transcripts. Clones were sequenced by immunoSEQ multiplex PCR, and TCRdb holds only the in-frame ones, with some missing. The profile shows about 240,000 clones, 25% to 30% of them singletons. The sample was central memory CD4+ T cells from blood. These receptors were collected from a young man in good health.

This chain links TRBV28 with TRBJ2-2, with a weak D call TRBD1 (6 bases). This CDR3 is built from 16 residues. Trimming stripped 5 bases from V and 0 bases from J, with 13 bases between. Germline V CDR1 and CDR2: MDHEN, SYDVKM. DNA for the CDR3: TGTGCCAGCAGTCCCCCACAGGGCGCGAACACCGGGGAGCTGTTTTTT. The encoded protein is CASSPPQGANTGELFF.

This chain uses TRBV20-1 with TRBJ2-7; D is unresolved. Germline CDR1 and CDR2: DFQATT and SNEGSKA (reference sequence). The CDR3 sequence is 11 residues long. The CDR3: CSPTNSREQYF. CDR3 bases: TGCAGCCCAACGAATTCCCGCGAGCAGTACTTC.

This chain links TRBV7-2 with TRBJ2-1; D possibly matches TRBD1 or TRBD2 (6 bases each). V shed 7 bases and J shed 5 bases, with 15 bases lying between them. The germline gives CDR1 SGHTA, CDR2 FQGNSA. The CDR3 loop spans 14 amino acids. This CDR3 reads CASKGGRSDNEQFF. The CDR3 coding sequence is TGTGCCAGCAAAGGGGGGAGGTCGGACAATGAGCAGTTCTTC.

This rearrangement joins TRBV4-3 to TRBJ2-3, with D possibly TRBD2 on 6 matching bases. The CDR3 spans 16 residues. Trimming took 1 base from V and 4 from J, leaving 15 bases between them. The V gene's germline CDR1 is LGHNA and CDR2 YSLEER. CDR3 DNA sequence: TGCGCCAGCAGCCAAGCTGGCGGGCCGGGGGCAGATACGCAGTATTTT. Translated: CASSQAGGPGADTQYF.

This CDR3 reads CASSATGAPSYEQYF. For the CDR3, the DNA is TGTGCCAGCAGCGCGACTGGGGCTCCCTCCTACGAGCAGTACTTC. The V call is TRBV7-2, the J call TRBJ2-7, with D perhaps matching TRBD1 (5 bases). V lost 5 bases to trimming and J lost 0 bases, with 14 bases between them. CDR3 length equals 15 residues. Germline-derived CDR1 and CDR2 are SGHTA and FQGNSA.

This clone was seen more than once but under ten times. The chain combines TRBV19 with TRBJ2-5, with D possibly TRBD2 on 5 matching bases. The V gene lost 0 bases and the J gene lost 5 bases, with 10 bases spanning the gap. Germline values: CDR1 LNHDA, CDR2 SQIVND (reference sequence). This CDR3 region has 14 residues. The CDR3 sequence: CASSIDPSSETQYF. CDR3 nucleotides: TGTGCCAGTAGTATAGATCCTAGCTCGGAGACCCAGTACTTC.

Points on this clone: Distinct nucleotide sequences in the sample also encode this CDR3. The chain joins TRBV7-2 to TRBJ2-3; D call uncertain. Germline assignment: CDR1 SGHTA and CDR2 FQGNSA. V lost 5 bases and J lost 4, with 7 bases in between. The CDR3 totals 12 residues. CDR3 DNA: TGTGCCAGCAGCCTGCTGGCAGATACGCAGTATTTT. It encodes CASSLLADTQYF.

The chain employs TRBV15 and TRBJ2-1, with TRBD2 identical over 11 bases. Looked up from germline, CDR1 is LNHNV and CDR2 is YYDKDF (reference sequence). There are 13 residues in the CDR3. Trimming at V came to 8 bases and at J to 4 bases, leaving 1 base not matched to a gene. Here the CDR3 reads CATGTSGYNEQFF. For the CDR3, the DNA is TGTGCCACCGGGACTAGCGGATACAATGAGCAGTTCTTC.